Below are 28 T cell receptor beta chains sequenced from a single sample in a study of blood T cell repertoires in COVID-19. TCRdb keeps only in-frame clones here, not all; method: immunoSEQ multiplex PCR. The sample has approximately 500,000 clones, around nine tenths seen once. The source material was peripheral blood. These receptors were collected from a woman between 50 and 59 years old with COVID-19, enrolled during active disease.

This chain connects TRBV5-4 to TRBJ1-1; 7 nucleotides match TRBD1. After removal of 0 bases from V and 4 bases from J, the junction contained 3 bases not matched to a gene. Germline V lookup: CDR1 SGHNT, CDR2 YYREEE (reference sequence). This CDR3 spans 14 amino acids. CDR3 nucleotides: TGTGCCAGCAGCTTGGGGTCAGGGGGCACTGAAGCTTTCTTT. Translation: CASSLGSGGTEAFF.

Of note for this clone: The same CDR3 arises from other DNA sequences in this sample as well. The gene calls are TRBV12-3 or TRBV12-4 and TRBJ1-1; D unclear. The CDR3 is 13 amino acids. V was shortened by 6 bases and J by 1 base, with 9 bases between the two germline ends. This CDR3 is CASSLRENTEAFF. The CDR3 coding sequence is TGTGCCAGCAGCCTAAGAGAGAACACTGAAGCTTTCTTT.

The table lists this clone with a few counts. The chain combines TRBV21-1 with TRBJ1-1; the table's D gene call, TRBD1, was not cross checked with the DNA. TRBV21-1 is a recognized pseudogene. There are 15 residues in the CDR3. Here the CDR3 reads CASRPLRDRNTEAFF. CDR3 DNA sequence: TGTGCCAGCAGACCACTCCGGGACAGGAACACTGAAGCTTTCTTT.

This chain joins TRBV6-5 and TRBJ1-5, with D maybe TRBD1 (5 bases). This CDR3 spans 14 amino acids. The V and J ends lost 5 bases and 5 bases respectively, with 13 bases between them. Germline V lookup: CDR1 MNHEY, CDR2 SVGAGI. The CDR3 sequence: CASSQGFLDQPQHF. The CDR3 bases are TGTGCCAGCAGTCAGGGTTTTTTAGATCAGCCCCAGCATTTT.

The genes are TRBV19 and TRBJ2-6, with 9 bases matching TRBD1. The germline V gene has CDR1 LNHDA and CDR2 SQIVND (reference sequence). The CDR3 sequence is 17 residues long. V was pared by 5 bases and J by 3 bases, with 8 bases of the junction left unmatched. The CDR3 nucleotides are TGTGCCAGTAGTCCTGGGACAGGGAGGGTTGGGGCCAACGTCCTGACTTTC. Translated: CASSPGTGRVGANVLTF.

This sequence joins TRBV6-5 and TRBJ1-2; D gene ambiguous. Trimming removed 6 bases from V and 2 bases from J, with 10 bases in between. Germline loops: CDR1 MNHEY, CDR2 SVGAGI. This CDR3 region has 13 residues. The CDR3 is CASSWARNYGYTF. CDR3 coding DNA: TGTGCCAGCAGCTGGGCCAGAAACTATGGCTACACCTTC.

The rearrangement joins TRBV19 to TRBJ1-1, with TRBD1 matching over 10 bases. The junction had 10 bases not matched to a gene; V was cut back by 5 bases and J by 4 bases. Germline V gene sequence: CDR1 LNHDA, CDR2 SQIVND (reference sequence). The CDR3 runs 16 residues. The CDR3 protein is CASSPGQGNGGTEAFF. The CDR3 bases are TGTGCCAGTAGTCCGGGACAGGGGAACGGCGGCACTGAAGCTTTCTTT.

J is TRBJ1-2 and V is TRBV3-1 (or the pseudogene TRBV3-2); 7 nucleotides match TRBD1. The CDR3 has 15 residues. The V gene end was trimmed by 0 bases and the J gene end by 7 bases; junction bases not matched to a gene: 8. The V gene's germline CDR1 is LGHDT and CDR2 YNNKEL (reference sequence). DNA of the CDR3: TGTGCCAGCAGCCAAGATTGGGACAGACGATTTGGCTACACCTTC. This codes for CASSQDWDRRFGYTF.

This clone has just one count. This rearrangement joins TRBV6-4 to TRBJ2-5; the match to TRBD2 covers 7 bases. The trim removed 10 bases at V and 5 bases at J, leaving 19 bases unmatched. From germline, CDR1 is MRHNA and CDR2 SNTAGT. The CDR3 has 16 residues. This CDR3 reads CAIRGGEKLEAETQYF. CDR3 DNA sequence: TGTGCCATTCGCGGGGGAGAAAAATTGGAAGCGGAGACCCAGTACTTC.

The table lists this clone with a count of one. This rearrangement joins TRBV28 to TRBJ2-1; possible D gene TRBD1, 5 bases. The CDR3 spans 14 residues. Trimming pared 7 bases from V and 7 bases from J, leaving 17 bases between. Germline V gives CDR1 MDHEN, CDR2 SYDVKM. The CDR3 spells CASTWGYVRNEQFF. The CDR3 DNA sequence: TGTGCCAGCACCTGGGGCTATGTGAGAAATGAGCAGTTCTTC.

The chain couples TRBV6-5 to TRBJ2-7; weak D call: TRBD2 (6 bases). The CDR3 contains 13 residues. In germline, CDR1 is MNHEY, CDR2 SVGAGI. The ends were cut back, 2 bases at V and 4 bases at J, with 9 bases in the middle. The CDR3 sequence is CASSYRSGYEQYF. For the CDR3, the DNA is TGTGCCAGCAGTTACCGTAGCGGTTACGAGCAGTACTTC.

The V call is TRBV2, the J call TRBJ2-1; 9 bases map to TRBD2. Germline assignment: CDR1 SNHLY and CDR2 FYNNEI. This CDR3 is 16 amino acids long. J gave up 5 bases and V 4 bases, and 9 bases lay outside the gene matches. The CDR3, as DNA: TGTGCCAGCAGTGGGCGACTAGCGGACCTTAACAATGAGCAGTTCTTC. Encoded protein: CASSGRLADLNNEQFF.

CDR3 amino acids: CASSLGTDNEQFF. The CDR3, as DNA: TGTGCCAGCAGCTTGGGCACAGACAATGAGCAGTTCTTC. The chain uses TRBV5-5 and TRBJ2-1; no reliable D call. From germline, CDR1 is SGHKS and CDR2 YYEKEE (reference sequence). Trimming pared 0 bases from V and 5 bases from J, leaving 6 bases between. The CDR3 covers 13 residues.

The chain has TRBV30 and TRBJ1-2; D gene ambiguous. V gave up 6 bases and J gave up 5 bases, with 7 bases separating them. The CDR3 has 10 residues. The germline V gene encodes CDR1 GTSNPN and CDR2 SVGIG (reference sequence). The CDR3: CACSGYGYTF. DNA of the CDR3: TGTGCCTGTTCGGGGTATGGCTACACCTTC.

V gene TRBV6-4 combines with J gene TRBJ2-1; 7 bases are a match to TRBD2. CDR3 size: 15 residues. Unmatched junction bases numbered 6, after V lost 3 bases and J lost 4 bases. Germline V gives CDR1 MRHNA, CDR2 SNTAGT. The CDR3 sequence: CASSETSDGYNEQFF. The CDR3 DNA reads TGTGCCAGCAGTGAAACTAGCGATGGTTACAATGAGCAGTTCTTC.

The chain joins TRBV20-1 to TRBJ1-1, with a tentative D call TRBD1 (6 bases). Germline lookup yields CDR1 DFQATT and CDR2 SNEGSKA (reference sequence). Trimming removed 6 bases from V and 11 bases from J, with 13 bases in between. The CDR3 is made up of 10 amino acids. The CDR3 nucleotides read TGCAGTGCGGGACATTCTAGGGCTTTCTTT. Its protein is CSAGHSRAFF.

The chain has TRBV5-1 and TRBJ1-2, with D tentatively TRBD1 (5 bases). V lost 0 bases and J lost 4, with 10 bases in between. The germline gives CDR1 SGHRS, CDR2 YFSETQ. This CDR3 has 14 amino acids. CDR3: CASSLEGPIYGYTF. CDR3 sequence (DNA): TGCGCCAGCAGCTTGGAGGGGCCCATCTATGGCTACACCTTC.

This clone was seen only a few times. The CDR3 DNA sequence: TGCGCCAGCAGCCAAGAATCGGCAGGGGGGTACACTGAAGCTTTCTTT. It is translated as CASSQESAGGYTEAFF. This sequence joins TRBV4-1 and TRBJ1-1, with 7 positions matching TRBD1. CDR1 and CDR2 (germline): MGHRA, YSYEKL. After removal of 0 bases from V and 3 bases from J, the junction contained 7 bases not matched to a gene. CDR3 length: 16 amino acids.

The CDR3 here is CASSFGTGHYSNQPQHF. The CDR3 DNA follows: TGCGCCAGCAGCTTTGGGACAGGCCATTATAGCAATCAGCCCCAGCATTTT. J is TRBJ1-5 and V is TRBV5-1; 8 bases match TRBD1. CDR3 length: 17 residues. The germline gives CDR1 SGHRS, CDR2 YFSETQ. V trimming: 2 bases; J trimming: 0 bases; junction bases outside the gene matches: 7.

The V call is TRBV30, the J call TRBJ2-5, with 11 bases aligning to TRBD2. Trimming took 5 bases from V and 4 from J; bases not matched to a gene: 6. This CDR3 has 14 residues. Germline V gene data show CDR1 as GTSNPN and CDR2 as SVGIG (reference sequence). The CDR3 reads CAWYIAGGGETQYF. Written as DNA, the CDR3 is TGTGCCTGGTACATAGCGGGAGGGGGAGAGACCCAGTACTTC.

The chain employs TRBV27 and TRBJ1-5; a possible D gene is TRBD1 (5 bases). The V end was cut by 5 bases, the J end by 6 bases, with 11 bases between. This CDR3 is built from 13 residues. Germline CDR1 is MNHEY and CDR2 is SMNVEV (reference sequence). As DNA, the CDR3 is TGTGCCAGCAGTACTACGGGGGGTCAGCCCCAGCATTTT. Its translation is CASSTTGGQPQHF.

The chain recombines TRBV7-3 with TRBJ1-2; TRBD1 matches at 9 bases. Germline-derived CDR1 and CDR2 are SGHTA and FQGTGA. This CDR3 has 17 residues. Unmatched junction bases numbered 17, after V lost 5 bases and J lost 7 bases. CDR3 region: CASSPRGVGTGRGGYTF. In DNA form, the CDR3 reads TGTGCCAGCAGCCCGAGAGGAGTAGGGACAGGGCGGGGTGGCTACACCTTC.

This sequence joins TRBV30 and TRBJ1-4; 7 nucleotides line up with TRBD1. J was trimmed by 4 bases and V by 3 bases; bases with no gene match: 14. Germline V gives CDR1 GTSNPN, CDR2 SVGIG (reference sequence). The length of the CDR3 is 17 residues. CDR3 sequence (DNA): TGTGCCTGGAGCCTGAATTCCGGGACAGCCTTTAATGAAAAACTGTTTTTT. This translates into CAWSLNSGTAFNEKLFF.

The chain recombines TRBV6-5 with TRBJ2-7; 7 nucleotides line up with TRBD1. Germline CDR1 reads MNHEY; CDR2 reads SVGAGI. CDR3 size: 15 residues. The V segment lost 9 bases and the J segment 1 base; nucleotides outside the gene matches: 12. The chain's CDR3 is CASLARWGQSYEQYF. CDR3 nucleotide sequence: TGTGCCAGTCTCGCTAGATGGGGACAGTCCTACGAGCAGTACTTC.

The chain recombines TRBV10-3 with TRBJ1-1; D ambiguous. This CDR3 region has 14 residues. Germline loops: CDR1 ENHRY, CDR2 SYGVKD. Trimming cost V 3 bases and J 1 base, with 9 bases left between them. DNA for the CDR3: TGTGCCATCAGTGATACGGGAGGGAACACTGAAGCTTTCTTT. Protein: CAISDTGGNTEAFF.

This clone was detected only a few times. This chain joins TRBV12-3 or TRBV12-4 and TRBJ2-1; no clear D gene. V was clipped by 1 base and J by 6 bases, with 7 bases between them. The CDR3 totals 13 residues. CDR3 nucleotide sequence: TGTGCCAGCAGTTTAGAGCTTGTCAATGAGCAGTTCTTC. Translation gives CASSLELVNEQFF.

This chain connects TRBV11-3 to TRBJ2-1; D is unresolved. The CDR3 loop spans 13 amino acids. From germline, CDR1 is SGHNT and CDR2 YENEEA. V was cut by 0 bases and J by 3 bases, with 3 bases left in between. The CDR3 spells CASSLDRYNEQFF. For the CDR3, the DNA is TGTGCCAGCAGCTTAGATCGCTACAATGAGCAGTTCTTC.

V is TRBV19 and J is TRBJ2-4, with 9 bases lining up with TRBD1. The J segment lost 6 bases and the V segment lost 6 bases, leaving 6 bases of the junction unmatched. This CDR3 is built from 14 residues. The germline V gene encodes CDR1 LNHDA and CDR2 SQIVND (reference sequence). For the CDR3, the DNA is TGTGCCAGTAGCGACAGGGGGGCCCTAAACATTCAGTACTTC. Protein sequence: CASSDRGALNIQYF.